The rows below give T cell receptor beta chains drawn from one sample of a study of T cell changes during pregnancy in multiple sclerosis. This table comes from immunoSEQ multiplex PCR, and its TCRdb copy is limited to in-frame clones, with some not included. There are tens of thousands of clones in the sample; roughly 90% occur only once, and roughly 1.3% lies in the top ten. Here the sequenced sample was peripheral blood, taken in the second trimester of pregnancy. These receptors were taken from a female donor with multiple sclerosis, enrolled in a pregnancy study. Each CDR3 is given with its conserved first and last residue. The order of the fields is CDR3 length, clone size, J gene, D gene, V gene, CDR3 DNA, CDR3 protein. A D gene is named only where the DNA matches it firmly. Clone size is given for some rows only: seen once, a few or many times, or a class if the clone is expanded.

len: 15
abundance: NA
j_gene: TRBJ2-1
d_gene: NA
v_gene: TRBV11-3
CDR3nt: TGTGCCAGCAGCTCTTACCAACAGGACTACAATGAGCAGTTCTTC
CDR3aa: CASSSYQQDYNEQFF

len: 15
abundance: NA
j_gene: TRBJ2-7
d_gene: NA
v_gene: TRBV30
CDR3nt: TGTGCCTGGAGTGTAGTGGCAGGGGAATCCTACGAGCAGTACTTC
CDR3aa: CAWSVVAGESYEQYF

len: 17
abundance: NA
j_gene: TRBJ1-2
d_gene: NA
v_gene: TRBV5-4
CDR3nt: TGTGCCAGCAGCTTGGTCGGCGGATACAGGCCGAACTATGGCTACACCTTC
CDR3aa: CASSLVGGYRPNYGYTF

len: 17
abundance: NA
j_gene: TRBJ2-7
d_gene: TRBD2
v_gene: TRBV9
CDR3nt: TGTGCCAGCAGCGTGGGAGCGGGAGGCCCGACCCCCTACGAGCAGTACTTC
CDR3aa: CASSVGAGGPTPYEQYF

len: 12
abundance: NA
j_gene: TRBJ1-2
d_gene: NA
v_gene: TRBV30
CDR3nt: TGTGCCAATCGACAGACTAACTATGGCTACACCTTC
CDR3aa: CANRQTNYGYTF

len: 16
abundance: NA
j_gene: TRBJ1-2
d_gene: TRBD1
v_gene: TRBV9
CDR3nt: TGTGCCAGCAGCGGGGGTAGGAGCAGGGGGATTTATGGCTACACCTTC
CDR3aa: CASSGGRSRGIYGYTF

len: 14
abundance: NA
j_gene: TRBJ1-1
d_gene: NA
v_gene: TRBV2
CDR3nt: TGTGCCAGCAGCCCGAGGACTGTCGACACTGAAGCTTTCTTT
CDR3aa: CASSPRTVDTEAFF

len: 13
abundance: NA
j_gene: TRBJ2-3
d_gene: NA
v_gene: TRBV18
CDR3nt: TGTGCCAGCTCACCGGGAGCAACAGATACGCAGTATTTT
CDR3aa: CASSPGATDTQYF

len: 14
abundance: NA
j_gene: TRBJ1-2
d_gene: TRBD1
v_gene: TRBV6-4
CDR3nt: TGTGCCAGCAGTGATGGGGACAGCGCCTATGGCTACACCTTC
CDR3aa: CASSDGDSAYGYTF

len: 14
abundance: NA
j_gene: TRBJ2-3
d_gene: NA
v_gene: TRBV6-5
CDR3nt: TGTGCCAGCTCGTTACGTCGGACAGTAGATACGCAGTATTTT
CDR3aa: CASSLRRTVDTQYF

len: 15
abundance: NA
j_gene: TRBJ2-5
d_gene: NA
v_gene: TRBV12-5
CDR3nt: TGTGCTAGTGGTCCTCCGTCCCCCAGTAAAGAGACCCAGTACTTC
CDR3aa: CASGPPSPSKETQYF

len: 15
abundance: NA
j_gene: TRBJ2-7
d_gene: TRBD1
v_gene: TRBV9
CDR3nt: TGTGCCAGCAGCGCCCGGACAGGGGGTTATGAAGAGCAGTACTTC
CDR3aa: CASSARTGGYEEQYF

len: 13
abundance: NA
j_gene: TRBJ2-2
d_gene: NA
v_gene: TRBV27
CDR3nt: TGTGCCAGCAGTCCCCGACAGGACGGGGAGCTGTTTTTT
CDR3aa: CASSPRQDGELFF

len: 16
abundance: NA
j_gene: TRBJ2-1
d_gene: TRBD2
v_gene: TRBV5-6
CDR3nt: TGTGCCAGCAGCTACAACCCGGGACTAGCGCGCAATGAGCAGTTCTTC
CDR3aa: CASSYNPGLARNEQFF

len: 15
abundance: NA
j_gene: TRBJ2-7
d_gene: NA
v_gene: TRBV10-3
CDR3nt: TGTGCCATCAGTGAGTCGGTAGCGTCGTCCTACGAGCAGTACTTC
CDR3aa: CAISESVASSYEQYF

len: 13
abundance: NA
j_gene: TRBJ1-1
d_gene: NA
v_gene: TRBV5-1
CDR3nt: TGCGCCAGCAGCTTGCTAGGGGATGATGAAGCTTTCTTT
CDR3aa: CASSLLGDDEAFF

len: 13
abundance: NA
j_gene: TRBJ2-1
d_gene: TRBD2
v_gene: TRBV10-3
CDR3nt: TGTGCCAATAGCGGGAGGGCGGGTAATGAGCAGTTCTTC
CDR3aa: CANSGRAGNEQFF

len: 14
abundance: NA
j_gene: TRBJ2-2
d_gene: NA
v_gene: TRBV2
CDR3nt: TGTGCCAGCAGTGTCCAGGGGACCGGCGGGGAGCTGTTTTTT
CDR3aa: CASSVQGTGGELFF

len: 15
abundance: NA
j_gene: TRBJ1-2
d_gene: NA
v_gene: TRBV9
CDR3nt: TGTGCCAGCAGCGTAGCTGAGGGTGGACTCTATGGCTACACCTTC
CDR3aa: CASSVAEGGLYGYTF

len: 13
abundance: NA
j_gene: TRBJ1-4
d_gene: NA
v_gene: TRBV30
CDR3nt: TGTGCCTGGAGGGAGCAGGGCCTCGAAAAACTGTTTTTT
CDR3aa: CAWREQGLEKLFF

len: 13
abundance: NA
j_gene: TRBJ1-6
d_gene: NA
v_gene: TRBV5-4
CDR3nt: TGTGCCAGCAGCTCCCCCAGCGAACAGGGTGTCTCCTTT
CDR3aa: CASSSPSEQGVSF

len: 15
abundance: NA
j_gene: TRBJ2-2
d_gene: NA
v_gene: TRBV7-3
CDR3nt: TGTGCCAGCAGCCTACTCCCAGGCCCCACCGGGGAGCTGTTTTTT
CDR3aa: CASSLLPGPTGELFF

len: 14
abundance: once
j_gene: TRBJ2-7
d_gene: NA
v_gene: TRBV18
CDR3nt: TGTGCCAGCTCACCTCTTATTTTCTCCTACGAGCAGTACTTC
CDR3aa: CASSPLIFSYEQYF

len: 16
abundance: few
j_gene: TRBJ2-6
d_gene: TRBD1
v_gene: TRBV6-6
CDR3nt: TGTGCCAGCAGTTACCACAGGGGGCCTGGGGCCAACGTCCTGACTTTC
CDR3aa: CASSYHRGPGANVLTF

len: 16
abundance: NA
j_gene: TRBJ2-5
d_gene: TRBD2
v_gene: TRBV7-2
CDR3nt: TGTGCCAGCTCGAATTTCGCGGGAGGGCGTTGGGAGACCCAGTACTTC
CDR3aa: CASSNFAGGRWETQYF

len: 14
abundance: NA
j_gene: TRBJ1-1
d_gene: NA
v_gene: TRBV19
CDR3nt: TGTGCCAGTAGTATTAGGGGGTCGGGCACTGAAGCTTTCTTT
CDR3aa: CASSIRGSGTEAFF

len: 13
abundance: NA
j_gene: TRBJ2-5
d_gene: TRBD1
v_gene: TRBV29-1
CDR3nt: TGCAGCGTGGCCGGGACAGGGGTGGAGACCCAGTACTTC
CDR3aa: CSVAGTGVETQYF

len: 15
abundance: NA
j_gene: TRBJ2-4
d_gene: NA
v_gene: TRBV7-2
CDR3nt: TGTGCCAGCAGCCCCCGGGGCGGGGTGGTGGACATTCAGTACTTC
CDR3aa: CASSPRGGVVDIQYF